The clone carrying this T cell receptor beta chain appeared many times. Its specificity is unknown. The CDR3 runs to 12 residues. From germline, CDR1 is LNHNV and CDR2 YYDKDF (reference sequence). Deletions cut 5 bases from V and 7 bases from J, with 11 bases between. These data originate in a study of response to subunit inactivated influenza vaccine. Study observations and caveats: Few additional T cells are recruited per seasonal influenza vaccination, authors suggested.

Via MiXCR, TCRdb re-called the RT-PCR reads, giving one row per CDR3 protein. This table has 650,000 to 800,000 distinct CDR3 sequences, roughly 18% appearing once. The receptor's source is a man between 50 and 59 years old who received an inactivated influenza vaccine. This sample comprised PBMCs from blood, obtained 5 days after vaccination. The V and J genes are TRBV15 and TRBJ2-5, with D possibly TRBD1 on 5 matching bases. CDR3 in amino acids: CATSDLGPTQYF. CDR3 nucleotides: TGTGCCACCAGCGACTTGGGGCCGACCCAGTACTTC.